Listed below are T cell receptor beta chains from one sample, sequenced in a study of blood T cells in healthy people across ages. TCRdb re-analysed the 5' RACE reads in MiXCR, keeping a single row per CDR3 protein. The sample lists some 920,000 distinct CDR3 sequences, roughly half occurring once. The sequenced material came from blood. Receptors originate from a woman aged 55-75 years in good health. The CDR3 runs from the conserved cysteine through the conserved F or W. The D gene is left open where the match is weak.

CDR3: CASSWVRGQSYNEQFF
J: TRBJ2-1
V: TRBV5-1
D: TRBD1

CDR3: CASSGGTGGYQPQHF
J: TRBJ1-5
V: TRBV11-2
D: TRBD1

CDR3: CASSPGRTPGEQYF
J: TRBJ2-7
V: TRBV12-3/TRBV12-4
D: -

CDR3: CASSPPGKMGYGYTF
J: TRBJ1-2
V: TRBV18
D: -

CDR3: CASSLGTAGMRGYTF
J: TRBJ1-2
V: TRBV7-9
D: -

CDR3: CSAIAGGGSNEQFF
J: TRBJ2-1
V: TRBV20-1
D: TRBD2

CDR3: CSVATSVSYEQYF
J: TRBJ2-7
V: TRBV20-1
D: -

CDR3: CASSLQEAEADTQYF
J: TRBJ2-3
V: TRBV5-5
D: -

CDR3: CSARREPYNEQFF
J: TRBJ2-1
V: TRBV20-1
D: -

CDR3: CASSPPGLVYEQYF
J: TRBJ2-7
V: TRBV7-9
D: TRBD2

CDR3: CSVVVSIRNEQFF
J: TRBJ2-1
V: TRBV29-1
D: -

CDR3: CASSLVYNTDTQYF
J: TRBJ2-3
V: TRBV5-1
D: -

CDR3: CSVGTGTEPDTQYF
J: TRBJ2-3
V: TRBV29-1
D: TRBD1

CDR3: CASRTSGSTDMQYF
J: TRBJ2-3
V: TRBV7-9
D: TRBD2

CDR3: CASSLGGSPPEQYF
J: -
V: TRBV5-1
D: TRBD2

CDR3: CASSPWTSGRDNEQFF
J: TRBJ2-1
V: TRBV9
D: TRBD2

CDR3: CASSQTLREDEAFF
J: TRBJ1-1
V: TRBV4-3
D: -

CDR3: CASTRGLTANYGYTF
J: TRBJ1-2
V: TRBV7-2
D: -

CDR3: CASSEGRKAQQETQYF
J: TRBJ2-5
V: TRBV25-1
D: -

CDR3: CATSATGRIMDTQYF
J: TRBJ2-3
V: TRBV24-1
D: -

CDR3: CASSEFGGSYNEQFF
J: TRBJ2-1
V: TRBV2
D: -

CDR3: CASSPPGLAGLSTDTQYF
J: TRBJ2-3
V: TRBV12-3/TRBV12-4
D: TRBD2

CDR3: CASSLGIGTIGVETQYF
J: TRBJ2-5
V: TRBV11-2
D: -

CDR3: CSARRPGGRVEKLFF
J: TRBJ1-4
V: TRBV20-1
D: -

CDR3: CASSQDLPGSNEKLFF
J: TRBJ1-4
V: TRBV4-3
D: -

CDR3: CASSFRNDETQYF
J: TRBJ2-5
V: TRBV28
D: -

CDR3: CASSTGTDNEQFF
J: TRBJ2-1
V: TRBV12-3/TRBV12-4
D: TRBD1

CDR3: CASSQGVTLNEQFF
J: TRBJ2-1
V: TRBV3-1
D: -

CDR3: CSARPLDSYEQYF
J: TRBJ2-7
V: TRBV20-1
D: -

CDR3: CASSWSRDSSYEQYF
J: TRBJ2-7
V: TRBV5-1
D: -

CDR3: CASSPTSGRGIQYF
J: TRBJ2-4
V: TRBV7-9
D: TRBD2

CDR3: CASSLTRDIQYF
J: TRBJ2-4
V: TRBV2
D: -

CDR3: CASSSPSGTFGYNEQFF
J: TRBJ2-1
V: TRBV3-1
D: -

CDR3: CASRGGTDYGYTF
J: TRBJ1-2
V: TRBV6-1
D: -

CDR3: CSTALAGPQNIQYF
J: TRBJ2-4
V: TRBV20-1
D: TRBD2

CDR3: CASSPIGQGVYEQYF
J: TRBJ2-7
V: TRBV5-1
D: TRBD1

CDR3: CSARADLRADTQYF
J: TRBJ2-3
V: TRBV20-1
D: -

CDR3: CASSPSQGANEQYF
J: TRBJ2-7
V: TRBV4-3
D: TRBD1

CDR3: CASSQATGSPGKEQFF
J: TRBJ2-1
V: TRBV4-3
D: TRBD1